These 9 T cell receptor beta chains were sequenced from one sample in a study of CD8 T cells in ankylosing spondylitis. TCRdb re-analysed the 5' RACE reads in MiXCR, keeping a single row per CDR3 protein. Of 200,000 to 250,000 distinct CDR3 sequences in the sample, over 9.5% were seen once. Material for sequencing was blood, either unsorted or a sorted T cell fraction (not recorded which). These TCRs come from a male donor with ankylosing spondylitis or in good health (not recorded which).

The V call is TRBV19, the J call TRBJ2-2; 7 bases map to TRBD2. Germline V gene lookup returns CDR1 LNHDA and CDR2 SQIVND (reference sequence). The CDR3 runs 15 residues. Trimming cost V 10 bases and J 1 base; bases outside gene matches: 9. CDR3 in amino acids: CATRTIAGNTGELFF. The CDR3 coding sequence is TGTGCCACTAGGACAATAGCGGGGAACACCGGGGAGCTGTTTTTT.

This clonotype was detected ten times or more. The chain couples TRBV12-3 or TRBV12-4 to TRBJ2-1, with 8 bases identical to TRBD1. The V segment lost 6 bases and the J segment 7 bases; nucleotides outside the gene matches: 8. CDR3 length: 14 amino acids. In nucleotides, the CDR3 is TGTGCCAGCAGACCGGGACAGGTGCCAAATGAGCAGTTCTTC. It specifies CASRPGQVPNEQFF.

This clonotype has at least ten counts. This chain joins TRBV9 and TRBJ2-3; the D gene is possibly TRBD1 (5 bases). CDR1 and CDR2 (germline): SGDLS, YYNGEE. V was shortened by 0 bases and J by 0 bases, with 11 bases between the two germline ends. The CDR3 is 16 amino acids. The CDR3 reads CASSVVPGLSTDTQYF. In nucleotides, the CDR3 is TGTGCCAGCAGCGTAGTACCAGGGCTCAGCACAGATACGCAGTATTTT.

This clonotype was counted ten times or more. The chain joins TRBV5-4 to TRBJ1-6, with D possibly TRBD1 on 5 matching bases. Germline V gene sequence: CDR1 SGHNT, CDR2 YYREEE (reference sequence). There are 17 residues in the CDR3. The ends were cut back, 4 bases at V and 10 bases at J, with 24 bases in the middle. Written as DNA, the CDR3 is TGTGCCAGCAGCACAAGTCAGGGCAGCAGTCTAGTGTCACCCCTCCACTTT. Translating it yields CASSTSQGSSLVSPLHF.

The sample holds many counts of this clonotype. The chain is built from TRBV5-1 and TRBJ2-2; 7 bases fit TRBD1. The CDR3 loop spans 14 amino acids. V was clipped by 6 bases and J by 4 bases; unmatched bases: 6. The germline gives CDR1 SGHRS, CDR2 YFSETQ. CDR3 loop: CASNPGQSTGELFF. CDR3 nucleotide sequence: TGCGCCAGCAACCCGGGACAGAGCACCGGGGAGCTGTTTTTT. Supplemented by reference TRBV5-1 and TRBJ2-2, the full variable domain reads KAGVTQTPRYLIKTRGQQVTLSCSPISGHRSVSWYQQTPGQGLQFLFEYFSETQRNKGNFPGRFSGRQFSNSRSEMNVSTLELGDSALYLCASNPGQSTGELFFGEGSRLTVL.

This clonotype was recorded many times. The chain recombines TRBV28 with TRBJ1-5, with D perhaps TRBD1 (5 bases). Trimming removed 5 bases from V and 5 bases from J, with 19 bases in between. Germline values: CDR1 MDHEN, CDR2 SYDVKM. This CDR3 contains 16 residues. CDR3 DNA sequence: TGTGCCAGCAGTCCCCCCGGGTTGGGGGGGGATCAGCCCCAGCATTTT. Translated, it gives CASSPPGLGGDQPQHF.

Many counts were recorded for this clonotype. The V call is TRBV6-2 or TRBV6-3, the J call TRBJ1-1, with D uncertain. The CDR3 length is 11 residues. Trimming left V 6 bases short and J 5 bases short, with 7 bases between. Germline-derived CDR1 and CDR2 are MNHEY and SVGEGT. CDR3 region: CASSLATEAFF. The CDR3 bases are TGTGCCAGCAGCTTAGCTACTGAAGCTTTCTTT.

This clonotype was recorded a few times. The chain is built from TRBV7-3 and TRBJ2-5; D gene ambiguous. The CDR3 consists of 14 residues. Germline CDR1 is SGHTA and CDR2 is FQGTGA. Trimming pared 5 bases from V and 4 bases from J, leaving 14 bases between. The CDR3 region has the DNA TGTGCCAGCAGCCCCGGCCGGAGACGAGAGACCCAGTACTTC. As protein: CASSPGRRRETQYF.

This clonotype was counted many times. This chain links TRBV10-3 with TRBJ2-7; no clear D. V dropped 3 bases and J dropped 6 bases, with 12 bases sitting between them. CDR1 is ENHRY and CDR2 is SYGVKD in the germline V gene. This CDR3 is 13 amino acids long. The CDR3 nucleotides read TGTGCCATCAGTGACTTGCTCGAAGCCGAGCAGTACTTC. It encodes CAISDLLEAEQYF.